The TCR beta chain under discussion was sequenced for a study of control samples from healthy donors and cancer patients. The ends lost 1 base at V and 0 bases at J; junction bases unmatched: 5. From germline, CDR1 is SQVTM and CDR2 ANQGSEA. The CDR3 loop spans 16 amino acids. The assay was immunoSEQ multiplex PCR, and TCRdb's table has in-frame clones only and misses some. The sample holds about 18,000 clones, 80% to 85% seen once. The sequencing input was PBMCs. The source of this sequence is a woman in her sixties or seventies with lung cancer. The chain is built from TRBV29-1 and TRBJ2-3, with 9 bases fitting TRBD2. This CDR3 is CSVEGPTSGSTDTQYF. CDR3 DNA sequence: TGCAGCGTTGAAGGCCCCACTAGCGGGAGCACAGATACGCAGTATTTT.